This TCR beta chain was retrieved from a study of blood T cell repertoires in COVID-19. Study summary: The samples span acute and convalescent COVID-19 from the United States, Italy and Spain. PBMCs, B-cell-depleted T cells, or T cells were the source of the cDNA or gDNA that made up the material.

In the authors' methods: Quantification of nucleated cells was approximated via reference gene primer amplification. Repertoires were generated with immunoSEQ multiplex PCR, while TCRdb's copy carries only in-frame clones and drops some. The DNA gave D and trimming, while V, J and clone size come from that table. The repertoire holds approximately 100,000 clones, with 80% to 90% as singletons. Looked up from germline, CDR1 is SGHTA and CDR2 is FQGNSA. This CDR3 comprises 14 residues. V trimming: 3 bases; J trimming: 7 bases; junction bases outside the gene matches: 4. V and J are TRBV7-2 and TRBJ2-1; 9 bases align to TRBD2. This receptor was identified in a human donor in a cohort sampled during active COVID-19. Source material: peripheral blood. CDR3 coding DNA: TGTGCCAGCAGCTTTAGGACTAGCGTGAATGAGCAGTTCTTC. Its protein is CASSFRTSVNEQFF.